The clone carrying this T cell receptor beta chain came up many times. Its cognate antigen is unknown. Profiling that covered TCR beta VDJ and CDR3 relied on genomic DNA as its template. TCRdb itself ran the reads through MiXCR, one entry per CDR3 protein. Counted here are 150,000 or so distinct CDR3 sequences, 45% to 55% occurring once; the ten biggest clones make up approximately 3%. The sample belongs to a study of CD8+CD57+ T cells in acquired aplastic anemia. Broader study findings: Overlap between patients and controls comprised twenty-nine CD8+ CDR3 sequences. Controls did not differ significantly from patients in CD8+ Simpson's diversity.

Only patients with CD8+CD57+ cell expansion on flow cytometry were chosen for sequencing. A severe acquired aplastic anemia diagnosis applied to all patients. The V end lost 6 bases, the J end lost 1 base, and 9 bases lay between the germline ends. CDR3 length equals 13 residues. This clonotype originated in a human donor with aplastic anemia. Sequencing input: sorted CD4+, CD8+, or CD8+CD57+ T cells (not recorded which) from PBMCs. The rearrangement uses TRBV12-3 or TRBV12-4 and TRBJ1-1; D unclear. This CDR3 reads CASSSSRNTEAFF. DNA for the CDR3: TGTGCCAGCAGCTCCTCTCGGAACACTGAAGCTTTCTTT.